Listed below are T cell receptor beta chains from one sample, sequenced in a study of shared clonotypes between healthy human individuals. Some clones are missing from TCRdb's copy, which holds only in-frame ones; the method was immunoSEQ multiplex PCR. The table includes about 1.5 million clones, nearly 99% detected once. Source material: naive CD4+ T cells sorted from blood. All receptors come from a man aged 25 to 40 in good health. Both conserved end residues are part of each CDR3. D genes are given only for firm matches. Not all rows give a size; the values are once, few, many and, for expanded clones, a class.

V gene	clone size	D gene	J gene	CDR3 DNA	CDR3 protein
TRBV14	once	NA	TRBJ2-5	TGTGCCAGCAGCCAGGATACTAGAGTCCTGGAGACCCAGTACTTC	CASSQDTRVLETQYF
TRBV7-2	once	NA	TRBJ1-3	TGTGCCAGCAGCTTAGGCCCCGTGGGGGGGGGAAACACCATATATTTT	CASSLGPVGGGNTIYF
TRBV6-5	NA	TRBD1	TRBJ1-2	TGTGCCAGCAGTTACTCTACAGGGGATAGGTATGGCTACACCTTC	CASSYSTGDRYGYTF
TRBV4-3	NA	NA	TRBJ2-1	TGCGCCAGCAGCCAAGCCGGTTCCAGCTCCTACAATGAGCAGTTCTTC	CASSQAGSSSYNEQFF
TRBV29-1	NA	NA	TRBJ2-1	TGCAGCGTGAAGGGGACAATCCTCGAGTTTTTGTACAATGAGCAGTTCTTC	CSVKGTILEFLYNEQFF
TRBV19	NA	NA	TRBJ2-7	TGTGCCAGTAGTATTGGCCACGAGCAGTACTTC	CASSIGHEQYF
TRBV9	NA	NA	TRBJ2-1	TGTGCCAGCAGCCTTGAGGTTGGGGAGCAGTTCTTC	CASSLEVGEQFF
TRBV28	NA	TRBD2	TRBJ2-1	TGTGCCAGCAGTTTCATCGGCGGGAGGTACAATGAGCAGTTCTTC	CASSFIGGRYNEQFF
TRBV2	NA	NA	TRBJ1-2	TGTGCCAGCAGTGAAAACTGGGGGCGGGGTGGCTACACCTTC	CASSENWGRGGYTF
TRBV2	NA	TRBD1	TRBJ1-5	TGTGCCAGCAGTGAGTTGACAGGGGATCAGCCCCAGCATTTT	CASSELTGDQPQHF
TRBV5-6	once	NA	TRBJ2-2	TGTGCCAGCAGCTTTGGGGATAACCGGAACACCGGGGAGCTGTTTTTT	CASSFGDNRNTGELFF
TRBV28	NA	NA	TRBJ2-7	TGTGCCAGCAGTCTCCGGACAGGCCCTGCGGGGGAGCAGTACTTC	CASSLRTGPAGEQYF
TRBV2	NA	NA	TRBJ2-1	TGTGCCAGCAGACATCAAAACTTCTACAATGAGCAGTTCTTC	CASRHQNFYNEQFF
TRBV5-1	NA	TRBD1	TRBJ2-5	TGCGCCAGCAGCTTGGCCCCTGGCCGACAGGGAGAGACCCAGTACTTC	CASSLAPGRQGETQYF
TRBV5-1	NA	NA	TRBJ2-7	TGCGCCAGCAGAGGCCCCAGGGCGATTATCTACGAGCAGTACTTC	CASRGPRAIIYEQYF
TRBV7-6	NA	NA	TRBJ1-1	TGTGCCAGCAGTTCCGGCGGGAGGGTCACTGAAGCTTTCTTT	CASSSGGRVTEAFF
TRBV9	NA	TRBD2	TRBJ2-2	TGTGCCAGCAGCGTAGATCGCGGGAGACACACCGGGGAGCTGTTTTTT	CASSVDRGRHTGELFF
TRBV14	once	TRBD2	TRBJ2-7	TGTGCCAGCAGCCGACTAGCGGGAGGGGCTGCCTACGAGCAGTACTTC	CASSRLAGGAAYEQYF
TRBV15	NA	NA	TRBJ1-3	TGTGCCACCAGGGGGGAGGGGTCTGGAAACACCATATATTTT	CATRGEGSGNTIYF
TRBV21-1	NA	NA	TRBJ2-4	TGTGCCAGCAACATGTCCCGCGGACTAGCGGGATCTCTCGAGTCCAAAAACATTCAGTACTTC	CASNMSRGLAGSLESKNIQYF
TRBV18	NA	NA	TRBJ2-3	TGTGCCAGCTCACCACGAGAGGGTACGCAGTATTTT	CASSPREGTQYF
TRBV18	NA	NA	TRBJ2-7	TGTGCCAGCTCACATTCATCCGAGCAGTACTTC	CASSHSSEQYF
TRBV27	NA	NA	TRBJ2-7	TGTGCCAGCAGTTTGCTAGGGGGCGAGCAGTACTTC	CASSLLGGEQYF
TRBV18	once	NA	TRBJ2-1	TGTGCCAGCTCACCAAGGGACTCCTACAATGAGCAGTTCTTC	CASSPRDSYNEQFF
TRBV9	NA	NA	TRBJ2-2	TGTGCCAGCAGCGTAGAAGCCCCCGGGGAGCTGTTTTTT	CASSVEAPGELFF
TRBV5-1	NA	NA	TRBJ2-6	TGCGCCAGCAGCCCCGGGACAATACCTTCCTCTGGGGCCAACGTCCTGACTTTC	CASSPGTIPSSGANVLTF
TRBV5-4	once	TRBD2	TRBJ2-1	TGTGCCAGCAGCACAGAAACTAGCGGGAAATACAATGAGCAGTTCTTC	CASSTETSGKYNEQFF
TRBV5-4	NA	TRBD2	TRBJ2-2	TGTGCCAGCAGCTTAGGACTAGTGGGCACCGGGGAGCTGTTTTTT	CASSLGLVGTGELFF